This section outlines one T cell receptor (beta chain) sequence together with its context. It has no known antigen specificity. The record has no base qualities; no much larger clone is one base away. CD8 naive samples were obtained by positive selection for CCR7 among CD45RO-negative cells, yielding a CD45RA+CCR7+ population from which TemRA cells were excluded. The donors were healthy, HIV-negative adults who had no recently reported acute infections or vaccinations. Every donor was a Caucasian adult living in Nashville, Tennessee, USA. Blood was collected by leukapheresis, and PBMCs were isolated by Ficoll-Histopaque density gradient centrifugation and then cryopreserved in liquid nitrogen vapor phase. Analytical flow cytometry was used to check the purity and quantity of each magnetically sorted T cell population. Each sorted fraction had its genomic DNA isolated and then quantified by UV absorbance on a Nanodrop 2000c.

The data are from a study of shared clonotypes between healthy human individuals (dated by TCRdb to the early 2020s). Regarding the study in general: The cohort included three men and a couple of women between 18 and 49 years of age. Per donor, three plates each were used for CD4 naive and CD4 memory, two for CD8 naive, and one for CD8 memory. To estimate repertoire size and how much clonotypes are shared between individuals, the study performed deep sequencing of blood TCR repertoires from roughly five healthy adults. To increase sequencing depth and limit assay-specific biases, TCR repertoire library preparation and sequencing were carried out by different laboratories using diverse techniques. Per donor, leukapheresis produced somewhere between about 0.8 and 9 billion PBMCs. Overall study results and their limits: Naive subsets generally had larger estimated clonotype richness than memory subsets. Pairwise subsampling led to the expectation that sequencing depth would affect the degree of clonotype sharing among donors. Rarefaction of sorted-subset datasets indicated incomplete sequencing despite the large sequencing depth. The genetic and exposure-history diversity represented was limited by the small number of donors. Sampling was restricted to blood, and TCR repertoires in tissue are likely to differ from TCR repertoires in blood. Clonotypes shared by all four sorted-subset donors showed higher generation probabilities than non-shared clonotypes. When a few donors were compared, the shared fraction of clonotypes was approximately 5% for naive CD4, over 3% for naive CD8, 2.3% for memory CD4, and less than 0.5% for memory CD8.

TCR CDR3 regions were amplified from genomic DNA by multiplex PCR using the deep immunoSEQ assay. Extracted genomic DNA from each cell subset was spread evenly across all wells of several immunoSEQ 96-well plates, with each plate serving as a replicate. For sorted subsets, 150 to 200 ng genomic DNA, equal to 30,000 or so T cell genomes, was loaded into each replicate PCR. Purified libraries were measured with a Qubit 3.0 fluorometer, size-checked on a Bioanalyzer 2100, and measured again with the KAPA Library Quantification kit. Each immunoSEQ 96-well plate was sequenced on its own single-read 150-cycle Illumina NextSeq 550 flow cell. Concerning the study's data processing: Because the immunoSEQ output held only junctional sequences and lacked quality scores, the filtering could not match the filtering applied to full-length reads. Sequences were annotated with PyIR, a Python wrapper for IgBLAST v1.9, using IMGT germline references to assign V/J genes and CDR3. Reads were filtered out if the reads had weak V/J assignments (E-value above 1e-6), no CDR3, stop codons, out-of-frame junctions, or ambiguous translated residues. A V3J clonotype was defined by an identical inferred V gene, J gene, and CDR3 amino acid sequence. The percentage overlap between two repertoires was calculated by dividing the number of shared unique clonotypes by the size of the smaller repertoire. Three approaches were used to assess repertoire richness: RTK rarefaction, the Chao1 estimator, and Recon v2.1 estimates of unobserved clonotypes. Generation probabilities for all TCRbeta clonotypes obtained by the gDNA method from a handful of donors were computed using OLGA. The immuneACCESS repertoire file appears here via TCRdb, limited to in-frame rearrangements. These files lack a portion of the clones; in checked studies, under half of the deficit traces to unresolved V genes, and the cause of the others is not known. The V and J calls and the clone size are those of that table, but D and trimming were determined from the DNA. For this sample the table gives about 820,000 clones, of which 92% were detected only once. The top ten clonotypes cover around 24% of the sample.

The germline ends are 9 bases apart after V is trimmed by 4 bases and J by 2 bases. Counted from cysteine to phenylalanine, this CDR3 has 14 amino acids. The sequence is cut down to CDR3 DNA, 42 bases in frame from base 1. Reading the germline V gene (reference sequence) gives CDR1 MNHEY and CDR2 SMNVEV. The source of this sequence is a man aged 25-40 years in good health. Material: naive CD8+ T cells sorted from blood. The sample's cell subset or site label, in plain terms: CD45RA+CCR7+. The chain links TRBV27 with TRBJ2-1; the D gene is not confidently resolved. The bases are TGTGCCAGCAGTTATATGGAAGCCTACAATGAGCAGTTCTTC. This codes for CASSYMEAYNEQFF.